Listed here is a single T cell receptor beta chain. Its antigen is not identified. The length of the CDR3 is 13 residues. V was cut by 7 bases and J by 6 bases, with 18 bases left in between. Germline V lookup: CDR1 GTSNPN, CDR2 SVGIG (reference sequence). These data belong to a study of cytomegalovirus exposure and HLA in healthy donors. Across the whole study: HLA-typed donors contributed some 77 million unique TCRs, which were held in an early data release. Study-wide points: An Asian-associated ancestry cluster reportedly showed fewer N-insertions than the approximately 690-donor mean in a later analysis.

A multiplex PCR was run with 60 Vbeta primers and 13 Jbeta primers. The table came from immunoSEQ multiplex PCR; TCRdb's copy has only in-frame clones and leaves some out. The sample holds 65,000 to 85,000 clones. Sequencing used PBMCs. The clonotype originates from a woman aged 55-69 years in good health and CMV-seronegative. The chain couples TRBV30 to TRBJ1-1; D is unclear. CDR3 protein: CASSRGGFPEAFF. CDR3 bases: TGTGCCTCCTCTCGAGGAGGGTTCCCTGAAGCTTTCTTT.